This TCR beta chain is from a study of shared T cell receptors in the human thymus. Profiling relied on immunoSEQ multiplex PCR, and the TCRdb table lists in-frame clones only, not all of them. The data contain approximately 760,000 clones, over 75% of them singletons. These same data were also listed under a study on human thymus T cells.

The sequencing input was thymocytes. This TCR was sampled from a girl under two years old with a congenital heart defect.

DNA for the CDR3: TGTGCCAGCAGCCGGACAGGTAGAAATTCACCCCTCCACTTT. Amino acid sequence: CASSRTGRNSPLHF. This rearrangement joins TRBV11-2 to TRBJ1-6, with 7 bases matching TRBD1. The CDR3 is 14 residues long. J gave up 7 bases and V 5 bases, and 5 bases lay outside the gene matches. Per the germline V gene, CDR1 is SGHAT and CDR2 is FQNNGV.